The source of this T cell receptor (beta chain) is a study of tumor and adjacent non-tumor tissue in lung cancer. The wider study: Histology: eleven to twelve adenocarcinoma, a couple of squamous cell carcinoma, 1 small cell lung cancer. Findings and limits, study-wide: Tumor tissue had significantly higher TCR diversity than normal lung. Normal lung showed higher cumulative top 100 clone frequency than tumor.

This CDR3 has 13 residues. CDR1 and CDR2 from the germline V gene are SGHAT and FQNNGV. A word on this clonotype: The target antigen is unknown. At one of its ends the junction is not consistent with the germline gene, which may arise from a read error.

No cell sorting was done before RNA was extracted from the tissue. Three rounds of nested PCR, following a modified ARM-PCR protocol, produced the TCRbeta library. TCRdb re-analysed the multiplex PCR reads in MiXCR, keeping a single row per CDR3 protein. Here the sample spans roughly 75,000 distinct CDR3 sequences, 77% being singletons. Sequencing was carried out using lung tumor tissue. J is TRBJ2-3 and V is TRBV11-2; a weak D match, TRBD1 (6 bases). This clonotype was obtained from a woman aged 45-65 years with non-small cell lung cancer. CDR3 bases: TGTGTCAGCAGCTTAGGCAGGGGAGATATGCAGTATTTT. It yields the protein CVSSLGRGDMQYF.